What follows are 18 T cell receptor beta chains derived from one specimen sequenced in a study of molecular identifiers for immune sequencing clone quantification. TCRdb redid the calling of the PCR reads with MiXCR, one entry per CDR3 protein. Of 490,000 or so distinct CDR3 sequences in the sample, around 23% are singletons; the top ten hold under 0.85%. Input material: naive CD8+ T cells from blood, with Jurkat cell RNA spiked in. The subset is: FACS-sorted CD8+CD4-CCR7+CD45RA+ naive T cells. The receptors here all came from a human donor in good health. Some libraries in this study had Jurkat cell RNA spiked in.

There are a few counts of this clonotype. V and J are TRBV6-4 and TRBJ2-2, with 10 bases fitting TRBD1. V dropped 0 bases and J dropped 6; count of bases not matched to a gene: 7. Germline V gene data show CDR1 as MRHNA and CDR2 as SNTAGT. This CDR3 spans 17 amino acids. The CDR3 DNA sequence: TGTGCCAGCAGTGACTCTTTAGACAGGGGGCTCGCCGGGGAGCTGTTTTTT. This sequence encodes CASSDSLDRGLAGELFF.

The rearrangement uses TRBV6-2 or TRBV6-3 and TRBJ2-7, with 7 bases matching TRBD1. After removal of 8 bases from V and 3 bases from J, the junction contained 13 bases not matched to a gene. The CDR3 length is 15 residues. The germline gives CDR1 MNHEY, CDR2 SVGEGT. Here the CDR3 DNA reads TGTGCCAGCTGCTACGAAAGGACAGGCCACTACGAGCAGTACTTC. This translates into CASCYERTGHYEQYF.

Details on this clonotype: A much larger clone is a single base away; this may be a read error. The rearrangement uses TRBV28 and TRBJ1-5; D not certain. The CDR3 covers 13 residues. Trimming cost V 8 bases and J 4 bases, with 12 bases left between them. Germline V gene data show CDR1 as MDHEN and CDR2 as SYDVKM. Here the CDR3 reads CASGVADNQPQHF. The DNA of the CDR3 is TGTGCCAGCGGCGTCGCAGATAATCAGCCCCAGCATTTT.

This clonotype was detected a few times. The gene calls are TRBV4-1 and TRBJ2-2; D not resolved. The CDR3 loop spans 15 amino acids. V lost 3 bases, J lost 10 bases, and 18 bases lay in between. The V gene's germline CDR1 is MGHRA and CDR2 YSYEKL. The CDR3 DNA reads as TGCGCCAGCAGCCAGGATACATCACATCGCGTGGAGCTGTTTTTT. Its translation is CASSQDTSHRVELFF.

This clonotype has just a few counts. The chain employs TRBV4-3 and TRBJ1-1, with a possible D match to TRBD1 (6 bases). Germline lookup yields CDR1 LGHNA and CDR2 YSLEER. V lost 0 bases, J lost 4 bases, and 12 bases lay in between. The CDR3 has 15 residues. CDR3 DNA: TGCGCCAGCAGCCAAGATCGGGGGGCACGCACTGAAGCTTTCTTT. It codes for CASSQDRGARTEAFF.

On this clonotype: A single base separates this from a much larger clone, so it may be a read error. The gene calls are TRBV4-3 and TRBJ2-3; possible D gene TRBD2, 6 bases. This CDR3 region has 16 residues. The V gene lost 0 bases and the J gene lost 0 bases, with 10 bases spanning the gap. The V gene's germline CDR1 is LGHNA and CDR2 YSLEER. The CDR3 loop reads CASSQEVTSSTDTQYF. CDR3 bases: TGCGCCAGCAGCCAAGAAGTCACTAGCAGCACAGATACGCAGTATTTT.

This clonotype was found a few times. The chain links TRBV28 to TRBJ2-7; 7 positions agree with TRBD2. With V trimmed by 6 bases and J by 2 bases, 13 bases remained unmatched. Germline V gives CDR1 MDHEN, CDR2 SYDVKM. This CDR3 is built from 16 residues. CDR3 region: CASSPQLLARTYEQYF. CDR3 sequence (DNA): TGTGCCAGCAGCCCACAATTACTAGCGCGTACCTACGAGCAGTACTTC. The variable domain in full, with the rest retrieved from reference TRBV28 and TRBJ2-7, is DVKVTQSSRYLVKRTGEKVFLECVQDMDHENMFWYRQDPGLGLRLIYFSYDVKMKEKGDIPEGYSVSREKKERFSLILESASTNQTSMYLCASSPQLLARTYEQYFGPGTRLTVT.

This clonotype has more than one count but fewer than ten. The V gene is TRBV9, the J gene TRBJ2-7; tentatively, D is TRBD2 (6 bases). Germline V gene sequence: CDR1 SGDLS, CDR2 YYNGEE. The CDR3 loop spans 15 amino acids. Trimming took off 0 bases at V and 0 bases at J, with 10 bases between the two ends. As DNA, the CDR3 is TGTGCCAGCAGCGTAGGGGCGGGAAGCTCCTACGAGCAGTACTTC. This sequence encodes CASSVGAGSSYEQYF.

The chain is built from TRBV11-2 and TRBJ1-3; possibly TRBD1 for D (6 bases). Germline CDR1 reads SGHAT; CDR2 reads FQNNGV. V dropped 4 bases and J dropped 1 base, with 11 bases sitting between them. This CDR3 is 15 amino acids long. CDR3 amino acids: CASSWETGSGNTIYF. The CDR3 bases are TGTGCCAGCAGCTGGGAGACAGGTTCTGGAAACACCATATATTTT.

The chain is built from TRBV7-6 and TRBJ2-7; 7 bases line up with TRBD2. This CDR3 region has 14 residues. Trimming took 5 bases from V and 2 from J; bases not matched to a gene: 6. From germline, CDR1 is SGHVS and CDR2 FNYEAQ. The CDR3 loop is CASSGGTTAYEQYF. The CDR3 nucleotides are TGTGCCAGCAGCGGGGGGACTACAGCCTACGAGCAGTACTTC.

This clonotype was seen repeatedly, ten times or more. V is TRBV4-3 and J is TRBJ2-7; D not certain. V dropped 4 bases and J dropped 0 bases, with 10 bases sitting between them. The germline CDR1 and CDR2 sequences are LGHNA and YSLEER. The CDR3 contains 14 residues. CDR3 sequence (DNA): TGCGCCAGCAGCCCGGCGGATTACTCCTACGAGCAGTACTTC. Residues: CASSPADYSYEQYF.

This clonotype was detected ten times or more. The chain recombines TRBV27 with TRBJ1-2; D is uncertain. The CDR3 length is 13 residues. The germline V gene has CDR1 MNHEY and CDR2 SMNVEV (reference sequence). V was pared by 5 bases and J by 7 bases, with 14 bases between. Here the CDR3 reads CASSQGILTGYTF. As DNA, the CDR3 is TGTGCCAGCAGTCAAGGAATACTTACTGGCTACACCTTC.

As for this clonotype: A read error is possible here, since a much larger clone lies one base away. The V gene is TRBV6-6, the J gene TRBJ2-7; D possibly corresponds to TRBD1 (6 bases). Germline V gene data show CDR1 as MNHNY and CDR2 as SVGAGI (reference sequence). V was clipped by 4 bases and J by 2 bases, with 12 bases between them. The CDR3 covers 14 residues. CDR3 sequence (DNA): TGTGCCAGCAGTTTTTACAGGGAAGCCTACGAGCAGTACTTC. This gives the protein CASSFYREAYEQYF.

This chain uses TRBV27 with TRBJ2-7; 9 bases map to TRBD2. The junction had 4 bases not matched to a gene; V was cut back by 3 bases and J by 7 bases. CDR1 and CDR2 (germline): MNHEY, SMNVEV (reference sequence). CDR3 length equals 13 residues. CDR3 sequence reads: CASSFSGSNEQYF. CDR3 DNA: TGTGCCAGCAGTTTTAGCGGGAGCAATGAGCAGTACTTC.

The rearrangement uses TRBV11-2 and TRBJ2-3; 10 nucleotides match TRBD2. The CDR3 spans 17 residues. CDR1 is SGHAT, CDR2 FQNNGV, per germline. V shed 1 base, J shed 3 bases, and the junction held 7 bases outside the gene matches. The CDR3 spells CASSLGSSGSVTDTQYF. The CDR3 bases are TGTGCCAGCAGCTTAGGGTCTAGCGGGAGTGTTACAGATACGCAGTATTTT.

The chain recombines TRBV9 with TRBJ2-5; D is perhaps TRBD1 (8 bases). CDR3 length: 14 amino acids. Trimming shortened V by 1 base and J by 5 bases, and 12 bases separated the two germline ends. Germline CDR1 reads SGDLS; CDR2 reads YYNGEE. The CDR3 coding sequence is TGTGCCAGCAGCGTATCACAGGGGGGGGAGACCCAGTACTTC. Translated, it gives CASSVSQGGETQYF.

CDR3: CSASDLAVATYEQYF. The DNA for the CDR3 is TGCAGTGCTAGCGATCTAGCGGTCGCGACCTACGAGCAGTACTTC. The genes are TRBV20-1 and TRBJ2-7; TRBD2 matches at 7 bases. In germline, CDR1 is DFQATT, CDR2 SNEGSKA (reference sequence). This CDR3 has 15 amino acids. The junction had 10 bases not matched to a gene; V was cut back by 3 bases and J by 2 bases.

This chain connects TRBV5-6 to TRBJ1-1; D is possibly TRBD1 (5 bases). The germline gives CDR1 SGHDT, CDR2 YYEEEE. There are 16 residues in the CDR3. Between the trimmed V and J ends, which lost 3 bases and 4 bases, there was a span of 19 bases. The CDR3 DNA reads TGTGCCAGCAGCTCCGACACCAGAAGGGGTGGCACTGAAGCTTTCTTT. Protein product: CASSSDTRRGGTEAFF.